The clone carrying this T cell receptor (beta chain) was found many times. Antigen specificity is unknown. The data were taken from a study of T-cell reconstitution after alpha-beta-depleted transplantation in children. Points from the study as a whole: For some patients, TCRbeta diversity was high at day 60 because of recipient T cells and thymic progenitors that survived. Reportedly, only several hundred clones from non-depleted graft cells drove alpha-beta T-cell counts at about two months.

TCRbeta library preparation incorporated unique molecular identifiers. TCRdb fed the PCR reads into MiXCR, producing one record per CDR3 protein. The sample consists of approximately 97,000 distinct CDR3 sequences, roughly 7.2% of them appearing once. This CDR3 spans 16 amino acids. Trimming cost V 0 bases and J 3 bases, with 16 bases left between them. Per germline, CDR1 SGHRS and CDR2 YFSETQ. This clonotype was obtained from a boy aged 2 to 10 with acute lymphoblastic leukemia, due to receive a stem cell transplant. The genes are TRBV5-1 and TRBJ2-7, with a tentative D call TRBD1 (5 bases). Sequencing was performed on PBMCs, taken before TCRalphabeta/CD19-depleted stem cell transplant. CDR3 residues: CASSLELAGFGYEQYF. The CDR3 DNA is TGCGCCAGCAGCTTGGAGTTGGCAGGGTTTGGCTACGAGCAGTACTTC.